This is a list of T cell receptor beta chains from one sample in a study of early T cells in non-severe SARS-CoV-2 infection. TCRdb processed the 5' RACE reads anew with MiXCR; each CDR3 protein has one entry. The table has tens of thousands of distinct CDR3 sequences, roughly a tenth seen once. The sample here was whole blood, taken at baseline. These receptors were obtained from an adult who was a healthcare worker with PCR-confirmed SARS-CoV-2 infection or an uninfected control (not recorded which). Each CDR3 is given with its conserved first and last residue. Each record gives: J gene, V gene, CDR3 protein.

j_call: TRBJ1-5; v_call: TRBV6-1; cdr3_aa: CASRYGGGSNQPQHF
j_call: TRBJ2-1; v_call: TRBV3-1; cdr3_aa: CASSQGVSYNEQFF
j_call: TRBJ2-5; v_call: TRBV2; cdr3_aa: CASSEKETQYF
j_call: TRBJ2-3; v_call: TRBV2; cdr3_aa: CASSTTAYTDTQYF
j_call: TRBJ1-1; v_call: TRBV16; cdr3_aa: CASSERHRNTEAFF
j_call: TRBJ2-1; v_call: TRBV7-3; cdr3_aa: CASSQEGTVSYNEQFF
j_call: TRBJ1-2; v_call: TRBV20-1; cdr3_aa: CSARDDRAGYGYTF
j_call: TRBJ1-3; v_call: TRBV3-1; cdr3_aa: CASSQGRGALNTIYF
j_call: TRBJ1-5; v_call: TRBV3-1; cdr3_aa: CASSQDGTRSNQPQHF
j_call: TRBJ1-2; v_call: TRBV28; cdr3_aa: CASGGQRLYGYTF
j_call: TRBJ2-7; v_call: TRBV18; cdr3_aa: CASSPNPGTGNEQYF
j_call: TRBJ1-5; v_call: TRBV2; cdr3_aa: CASSGGGAAGGQPQHF
j_call: TRBJ2-2; v_call: TRBV12-3/TRBV12-4; cdr3_aa: CASSSRPDGELFF
j_call: TRBJ2-3; v_call: TRBV6-6; cdr3_aa: CASSYSGRGTDTQYF
j_call: TRBJ2-3; v_call: TRBV12-3/TRBV12-4; cdr3_aa: CASSFYASDTQYF
j_call: TRBJ1-6; v_call: TRBV11-2; cdr3_aa: CASSPIDRVRNSPLHF
j_call: TRBJ2-1; v_call: TRBV9; cdr3_aa: CASSVASDDNEQFF
j_call: TRBJ1-5; v_call: TRBV7-9; cdr3_aa: CASSLGTGENQPQHF
j_call: TRBJ2-2; v_call: TRBV10-1; cdr3_aa: CASRPGLAGELFF
j_call: TRBJ1-5; v_call: TRBV3-1; cdr3_aa: CASSHIDQPQHF
j_call: TRBJ2-3; v_call: TRBV29-1; cdr3_aa: CSVVRQGSDTQYF
j_call: TRBJ2-7; v_call: TRBV3-1; cdr3_aa: CASSQGREQYF
j_call: TRBJ2-7; v_call: TRBV2; cdr3_aa: CASSIGTGRSYEQYF
j_call: TRBJ1-2; v_call: TRBV30; cdr3_aa: CAWTQGPSSGYTF
j_call: TRBJ2-5; v_call: TRBV27; cdr3_aa: CASSFLMTSGRQETQYF
j_call: TRBJ2-3; v_call: TRBV29-1; cdr3_aa: CSVENRGQADTQYF